This TCR beta chain was observed in a study of shared clonotypes between healthy human individuals. Free of recent acute infections or vaccinations, the donors were healthy HIV-negative adults. Extraction of genomic DNA in unsorted samples used about 90 million PBMCs. At a deep level, the assay was run. The assay was immunoSEQ multiplex PCR, and TCRdb's table has in-frame clones only and misses some. The sample has fewer than 550,000 clones; 60% to 80% are singletons. Germline-derived CDR1 and CDR2 are SNHLY and FYNNEI. V lost 0 bases to trimming and J lost 2 bases, with 4 bases between them. The CDR3 length is 13 residues.

The genes are TRBV2 and TRBJ1-2, with no clear D. The source is a woman aged 40 to 55 in good health. Some clones in this sample may be carry-over from other donors' samples. Material for sequencing was PBMCs. The CDR3: CASSEAGNYGYTF. CDR3 DNA sequence: TGTGCCAGCAGTGAAGCAGGGAACTATGGCTACACCTTC.